This T cell receptor (beta chain) derives from a study of cytomegalovirus exposure and HLA in healthy donors. The PCR used 60 Vbeta and 13 Jbeta primers. Produced via immunoSEQ multiplex PCR; TCRdb's table is partial and in-frame only. This sample yields about 150,000 clones, of which 75% are seen a single time; 7% belongs to the top ten. Germline-derived CDR1 and CDR2 are SNHLY and FYNNEI. The length of the CDR3 is 14 residues. V was pared by 2 bases and J by 7 bases, with 2 bases of the junction left unmatched. This clone was picked up a small number of times. The antigen is unknown. General study points: The presence/absence work took it that sequencing depth was about the same across donors. Equally common other TCR beta chains were less clonally expanded than HLA-associated ones, a later analysis found. According to reports, the classifier identified cytomegalovirus status with high specificity and sensitivity. A highly shared variant cluster was judged a likely technical artifact.

The J gene is TRBJ1-5, the V gene TRBV2, with 10 bases fitting TRBD1. This TCR was sampled from a man aged 25-45 years in good health and CMV-seronegative. The sequencing input was PBMCs. This chain's CDR3 is CASSERQGAQPQHF. Here the CDR3 DNA reads TGTGCCAGCAGTGAAAGACAGGGGGCACAGCCCCAGCATTTT.